This T cell receptor beta chain was observed in a study of regulatory T cells in long-lasting Graves disease. About the study: Duration of antithyroid drug therapy among newly diagnosed Graves' patients was under 3 months.

The time point was: newly diagnosed GD, antithyroid drugs for less than 3 months. The TCR library used RNA extracted from PBMCs. TCR beta libraries were built with iRepertoire HTBI primers and Arm-PCR of CDR3 regions. TCRdb used MiXCR to reprocess the multiplex PCR reads, holding one entry per CDR3 protein. This sample has 450,000 to 500,000 distinct CDR3 sequences, with 16% found just once. The germline V gene has CDR1 SGDLS and CDR2 YYNGEE. This CDR3 comprises 16 residues. Trimming took 0 bases from V and 0 from J, leaving 12 bases between them. This sample also appeared in a second study, on T cells in Graves' hyperthyroidism and ophthalmopathy. That report adds: Subjects aged 18 to 65 presented with newly diagnosed hyperthyroidism of less than 2 months' duration. The HTBI primer set drove a first-round RT-PCR of the TCR CDR3. Blood held most thyroid clonotypes expanded above 0.001 frequency.

The sequencing used peripheral blood mononuclear cells (PBMCs), collected at new diagnosis, from a patient treated with antithyroid drugs. This rearrangement joins TRBV9 to TRBJ1-2; D remains unclear. The receptor comes from a man between 40 and 49 years old with Graves disease. CDR3 loop: CASSVGLRRANYGYTF. CDR3 in DNA: TGTGCCAGCAGCGTAGGATTACGGAGAGCTAACTATGGCTACACCTTC. The full variable domain, with the rest looked up from reference TRBV9 and TRBJ1-2, is DSGVTQTPKHLITATGQRVTLRCSPRSGDLSVYWYQQSLDQGLQFLIQYYNGEERAKGNILERFSAQQFPDLHSELNLSSLELGDSALYFCASSVGLRRANYGYTFGSGTRLTVV.